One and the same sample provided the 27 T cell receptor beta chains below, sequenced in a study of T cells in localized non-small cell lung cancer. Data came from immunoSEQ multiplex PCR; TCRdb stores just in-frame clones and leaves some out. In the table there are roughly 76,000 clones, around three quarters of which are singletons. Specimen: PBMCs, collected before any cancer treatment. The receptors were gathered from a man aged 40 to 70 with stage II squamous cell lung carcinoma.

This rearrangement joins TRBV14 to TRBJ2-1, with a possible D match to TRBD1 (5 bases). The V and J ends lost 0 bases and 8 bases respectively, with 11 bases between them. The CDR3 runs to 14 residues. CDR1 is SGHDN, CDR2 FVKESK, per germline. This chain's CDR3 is CASSQELRGDEQFF. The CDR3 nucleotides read TGTGCCAGCAGCCAAGAGTTAAGGGGCGATGAGCAGTTCTTC. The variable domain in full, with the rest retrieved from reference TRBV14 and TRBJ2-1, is EAGVTQFPSHSVIEKGQTVTLRCDPISGHDNLYWYRRVMGKEIKFLLHFVKESKQDESGMPNNRFLAERTGGTYSTLKVQPAELEDSGVYFCASSQELRGDEQFFGPGTRLTVL.

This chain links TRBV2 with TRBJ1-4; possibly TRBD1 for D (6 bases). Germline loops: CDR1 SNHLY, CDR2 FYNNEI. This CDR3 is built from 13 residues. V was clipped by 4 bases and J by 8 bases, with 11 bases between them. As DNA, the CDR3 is TGTGCCAGCAGTGTTGGGGGGCGCGAAAAACTGTTTTTT. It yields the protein CASSVGGREKLFF.

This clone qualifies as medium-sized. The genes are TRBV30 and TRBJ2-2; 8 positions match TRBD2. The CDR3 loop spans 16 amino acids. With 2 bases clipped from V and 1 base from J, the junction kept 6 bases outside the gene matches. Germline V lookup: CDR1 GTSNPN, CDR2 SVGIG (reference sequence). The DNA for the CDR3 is TGTGCCTGGAGTCGAACTAGCGGTCTGAACACCGGGGAGCTGTTTTTT. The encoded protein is CAWSRTSGLNTGELFF.

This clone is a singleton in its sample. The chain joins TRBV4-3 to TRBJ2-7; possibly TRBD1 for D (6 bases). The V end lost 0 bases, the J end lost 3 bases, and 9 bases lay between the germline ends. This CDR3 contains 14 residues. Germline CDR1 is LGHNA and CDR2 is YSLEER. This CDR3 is CASSQDRDNYEQYF. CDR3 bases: TGCGCCAGCAGCCAAGATCGGGACAACTACGAGCAGTACTTC.

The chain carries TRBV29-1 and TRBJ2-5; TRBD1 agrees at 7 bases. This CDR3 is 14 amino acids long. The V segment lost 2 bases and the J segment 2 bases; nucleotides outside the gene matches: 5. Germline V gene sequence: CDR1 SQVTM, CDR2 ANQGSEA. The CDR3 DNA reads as TGCAGCGTTGAAAGGACAGGAGCGCAAGAGACCCAGTACTTC. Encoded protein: CSVERTGAQETQYF.

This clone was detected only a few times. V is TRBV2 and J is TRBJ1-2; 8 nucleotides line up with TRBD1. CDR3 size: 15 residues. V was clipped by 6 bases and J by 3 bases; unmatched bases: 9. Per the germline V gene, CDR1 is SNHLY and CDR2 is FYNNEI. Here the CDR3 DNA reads TGTGCCAGCAGCCTATTCCAGGGGGCGGACTATGGCTACACCTTC. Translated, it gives CASSLFQGADYGYTF.

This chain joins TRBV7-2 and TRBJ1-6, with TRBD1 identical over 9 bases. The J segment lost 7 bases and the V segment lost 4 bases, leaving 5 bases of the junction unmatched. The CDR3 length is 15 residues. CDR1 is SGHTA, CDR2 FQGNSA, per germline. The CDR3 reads CASSSDRGRNSPLHF. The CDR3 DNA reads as TGTGCCAGCAGCTCTGACAGGGGGAGGAATTCACCCCTCCACTTT.

CDR3 in DNA: TGTGCCAGTAGTTTGAACGGGAGGTCTGGATCCAAAAACATTCAGTACTTC. It translates to CASSLNGRSGSKNIQYF. The rearrangement links TRBV19 to TRBJ2-4; 7 bases fit TRBD2. With V trimmed by 5 bases and J by 2 bases, 12 bases remained unmatched. The length of the CDR3 is 17 residues. CDR1 and CDR2 from the germline V gene are LNHDA and SQIVND (reference sequence).

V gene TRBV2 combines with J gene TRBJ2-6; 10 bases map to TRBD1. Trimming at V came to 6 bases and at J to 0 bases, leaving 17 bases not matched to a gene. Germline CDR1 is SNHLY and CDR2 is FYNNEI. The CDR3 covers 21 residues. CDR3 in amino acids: CASRDRGALLHDFSGANVLTF. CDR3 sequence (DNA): TGTGCCAGCAGGGACAGGGGGGCCCTTCTCCACGACTTCTCTGGGGCCAACGTCCTGACTTTC.

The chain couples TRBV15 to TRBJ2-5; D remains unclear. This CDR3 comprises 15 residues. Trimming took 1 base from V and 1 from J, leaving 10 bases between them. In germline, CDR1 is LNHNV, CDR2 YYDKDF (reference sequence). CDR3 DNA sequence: TGTGCCACCAGCAGAGTCGCCAGATTCCAAGAGACCCAGTACTTC. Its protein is CATSRVARFQETQYF.

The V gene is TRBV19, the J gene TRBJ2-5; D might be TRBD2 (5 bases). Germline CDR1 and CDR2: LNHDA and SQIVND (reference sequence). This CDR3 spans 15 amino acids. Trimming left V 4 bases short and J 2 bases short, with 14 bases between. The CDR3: CASSRFTGNQETQYF. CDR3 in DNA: TGTGCCAGTAGTAGATTCACGGGAAATCAAGAGACCCAGTACTTC.

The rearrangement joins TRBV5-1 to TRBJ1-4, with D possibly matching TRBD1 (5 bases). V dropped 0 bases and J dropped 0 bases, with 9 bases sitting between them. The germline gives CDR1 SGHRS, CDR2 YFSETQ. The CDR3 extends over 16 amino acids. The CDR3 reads CASSLDGGATNEKLFF. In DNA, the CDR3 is TGCGCCAGCAGCTTGGACGGAGGGGCAACTAATGAAAAACTGTTTTTT.

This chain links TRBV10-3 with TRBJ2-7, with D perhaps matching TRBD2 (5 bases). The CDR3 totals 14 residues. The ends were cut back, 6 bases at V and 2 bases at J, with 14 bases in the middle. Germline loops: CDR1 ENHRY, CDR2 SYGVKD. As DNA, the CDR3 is TGTGCCATCAGGGACCGACTAAGTCCCTACGAGCAGTACTTC. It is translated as CAIRDRLSPYEQYF.

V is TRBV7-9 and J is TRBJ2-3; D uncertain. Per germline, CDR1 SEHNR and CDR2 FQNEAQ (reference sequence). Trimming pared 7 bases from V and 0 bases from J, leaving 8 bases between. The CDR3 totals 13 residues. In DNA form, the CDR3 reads TGTGCCAGCACGTTTGGGAGCACAGATACGCAGTATTTT. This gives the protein CASTFGSTDTQYF.

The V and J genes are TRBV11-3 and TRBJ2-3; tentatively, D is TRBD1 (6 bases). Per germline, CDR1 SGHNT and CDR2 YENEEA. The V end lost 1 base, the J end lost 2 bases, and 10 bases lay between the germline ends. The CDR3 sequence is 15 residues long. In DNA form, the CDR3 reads TGTGCCAGCAGCTTAGGGTCAGGGGTCACAGATACGCAGTATTTT. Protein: CASSLGSGVTDTQYF.

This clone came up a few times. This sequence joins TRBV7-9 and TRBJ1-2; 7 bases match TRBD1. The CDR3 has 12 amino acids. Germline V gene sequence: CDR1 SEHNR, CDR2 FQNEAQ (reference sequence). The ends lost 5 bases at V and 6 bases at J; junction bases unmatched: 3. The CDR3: CASSPTGHGYTF. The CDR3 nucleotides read TGTGCCAGCAGCCCGACAGGGCATGGCTACACCTTC.

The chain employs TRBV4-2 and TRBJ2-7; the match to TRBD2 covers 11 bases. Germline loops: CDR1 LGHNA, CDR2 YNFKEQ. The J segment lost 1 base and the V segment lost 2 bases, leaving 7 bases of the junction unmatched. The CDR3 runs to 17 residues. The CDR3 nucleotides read TGTGCCAGCAGCCAACGATTAGCGGGAGGGGTTTCCTACGAGCAGTACTTC. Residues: CASSQRLAGGVSYEQYF.

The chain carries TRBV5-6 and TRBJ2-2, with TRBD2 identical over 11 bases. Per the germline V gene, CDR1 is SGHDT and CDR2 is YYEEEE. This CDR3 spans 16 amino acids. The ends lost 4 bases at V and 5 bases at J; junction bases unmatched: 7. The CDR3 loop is CASSPDPSGGTGELFF. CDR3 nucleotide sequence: TGTGCCAGCAGCCCGGACCCTAGCGGGGGGACCGGGGAGCTGTTTTTT.

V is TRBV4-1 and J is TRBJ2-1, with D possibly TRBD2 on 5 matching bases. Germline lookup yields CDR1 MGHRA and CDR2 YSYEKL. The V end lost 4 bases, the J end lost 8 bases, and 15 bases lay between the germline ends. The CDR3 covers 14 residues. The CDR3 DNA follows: TGCGCCAGCAGCCGAGGCGGGCAGTTCGATGAGCAGTTCTTC. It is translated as CASSRGGQFDEQFF.

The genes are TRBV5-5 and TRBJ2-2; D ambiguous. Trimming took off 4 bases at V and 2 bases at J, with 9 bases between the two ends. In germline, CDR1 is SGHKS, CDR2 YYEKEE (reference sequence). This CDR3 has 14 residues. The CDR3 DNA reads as TGTGCCAGCAGCCCGTTCCATAACACCGGGGAGCTGTTTTTT. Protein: CASSPFHNTGELFF.

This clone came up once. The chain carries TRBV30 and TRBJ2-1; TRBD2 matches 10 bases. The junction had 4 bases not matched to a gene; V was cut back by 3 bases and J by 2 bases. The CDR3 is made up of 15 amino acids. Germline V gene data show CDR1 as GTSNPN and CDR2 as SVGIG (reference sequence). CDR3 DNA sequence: TGTGCCTGGAGGTTAGCGGGAGGACCCTACAATGAGCAGTTCTTC. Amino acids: CAWRLAGGPYNEQFF.

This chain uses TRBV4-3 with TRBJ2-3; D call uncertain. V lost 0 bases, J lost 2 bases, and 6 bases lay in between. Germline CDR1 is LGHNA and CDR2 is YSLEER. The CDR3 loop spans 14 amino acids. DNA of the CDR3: TGCGCCAGCAGCCAAGACCCATTCACAGATACGCAGTATTTT. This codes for CASSQDPFTDTQYF.

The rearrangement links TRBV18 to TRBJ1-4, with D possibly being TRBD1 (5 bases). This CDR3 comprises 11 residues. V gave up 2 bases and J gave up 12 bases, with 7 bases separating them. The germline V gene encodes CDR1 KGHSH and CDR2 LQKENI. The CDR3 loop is CASSPGAELFF. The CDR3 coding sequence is TGTGCCAGCTCACCAGGGGCAGAACTGTTTTTT. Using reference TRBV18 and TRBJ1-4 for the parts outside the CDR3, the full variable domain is NAGVMQNPRHLVRRRGQEARLRCSPMKGHSHVYWYRQLPEEGLKFMVYLQKENIIDESGMPKERFSAEFPKEGPSILRIQQVVRGDSAAYFCASSPGAELFFGSGTQLSVL.

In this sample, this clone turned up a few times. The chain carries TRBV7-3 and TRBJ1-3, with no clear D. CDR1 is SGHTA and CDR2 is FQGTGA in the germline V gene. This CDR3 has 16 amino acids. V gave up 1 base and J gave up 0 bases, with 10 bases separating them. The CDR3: CASSLNPGNSGNTIYF. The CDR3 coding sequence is TGTGCCAGCAGCTTAAACCCAGGCAACTCTGGAAACACCATATATTTT.

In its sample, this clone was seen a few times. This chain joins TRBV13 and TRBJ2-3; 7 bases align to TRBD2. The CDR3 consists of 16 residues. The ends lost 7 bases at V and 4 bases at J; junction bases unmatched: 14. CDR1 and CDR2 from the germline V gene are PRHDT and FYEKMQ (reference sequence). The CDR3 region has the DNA TGTGCCAGCACCCTGGGAGGGAGGGCCAGGGCAGATACGCAGTATTTT. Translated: CASTLGGRARADTQYF.

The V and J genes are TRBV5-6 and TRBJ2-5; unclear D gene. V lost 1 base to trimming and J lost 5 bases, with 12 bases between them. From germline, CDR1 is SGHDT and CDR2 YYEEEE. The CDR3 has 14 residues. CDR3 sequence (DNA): TGTGCCAGCAGCTTGTCCATGGGATACGAGACCCAGTACTTC. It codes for CASSLSMGYETQYF. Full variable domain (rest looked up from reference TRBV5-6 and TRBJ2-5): DAGVTQSPTHLIKTRGQQVTLRCSPKSGHDTVSWYQQALGQGPQFIFQYYEEEERQRGNFPDRFSGHQFPNYSSELNVNALLLGDSALYLCASSLSMGYETQYFGPGTRLLVL.

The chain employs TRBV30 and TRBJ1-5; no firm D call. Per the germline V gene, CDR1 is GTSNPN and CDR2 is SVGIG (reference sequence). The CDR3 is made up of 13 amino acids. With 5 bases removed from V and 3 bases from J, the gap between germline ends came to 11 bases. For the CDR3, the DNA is TGTGCCTGGGCCGCAGCTAACAATCAGCCCCAGCATTTT. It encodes CAWAAANNQPQHF.